This record covers a single TCR beta chain. The CDR3 contains 14 residues. J lost 1 base, V lost 3 bases, and 2 bases had no gene match. Germline V CDR1 and CDR2: SGHRS, YFSETQ. The sample originates from a study of blood T cell repertoires in COVID-19. Across the study: COVID-19 samples collected from the United States, Italy and Spain covered acute and convalescent phases. The analysed material was cDNA or gDNA that came from T cells, B-cell-depleted T cells, or PBMCs.

Per the authors' pipeline: Reference gene primer amplification gave nucleated cell count estimates. Profiled with immunoSEQ multiplex PCR; TCRdb holds only in-frame clones, not every one. V and J calls and clone size are those listed in that table; D and trimming were worked out from the DNA. This table holds tens of thousands of clones, around 84% found once. The chain combines TRBV5-1 with TRBJ2-3, with TRBD2 matching 7 bases. The sequence came from a man over 45 with acute or convalescent COVID-19. Sequenced sample: peripheral blood. CDR3 DNA: TGCGCCAGCAGCTCCACTAGCGGCACAGATACGCAGTATTTT. This sequence encodes CASSSTSGTDTQYF.